The rows below give T cell receptor beta chains drawn from one sample of a study of cytomegalovirus exposure and HLA in healthy donors. Only in-frame clones appear in the TCRdb table, and some are missing; sequencing was by immunoSEQ multiplex PCR. The sample includes about 120,000 clones, over 60% of them seen just once. Sequencing was done on a sample of PBMCs. These receptors were obtained from a man aged 40-49 years in good health and CMV-seropositive. The CDR3 runs from the conserved cysteine through the conserved F or W. A D gene is named only where the DNA matches it firmly.

length	D	V	J	CDR3
16	TRBD2	TRBV7-6	TRBJ2-1	CASSLTGLVGHNEQFF
15	TRBD1	TRBV28	TRBJ2-2	CASSEGDRNTGELFF
15	TRBD1	TRBV5-1	TRBJ2-5	CASSLGTGVRETQYF
16	TRBD2	TRBV4-3	TRBJ2-3	CASSQAPGLDTDTQYF
12	TRBD2	TRBV11-2	TRBJ2-5	CASSVPGGSQYF
15	NA	TRBV7-8	TRBJ1-4	CASSPGGRGLGGLFF
15	TRBD1	TRBV7-2	TRBJ1-2	CASSPYDRERNGYTF
10	NA	TRBV20-1	TRBJ2-5	CSAMEETQYF
15	NA	TRBV28	TRBJ2-3	CASSPQDIGGDTQYF
17	NA	TRBV4-1	TRBJ2-4	CASSQDPTEIAKNIQYF
15	TRBD1	TRBV23-1	TRBJ2-1	CASSRGQPEPGEQFF
13	NA	TRBV11-2	TRBJ2-7	CASSLDRGREQYF
18	NA	TRBV5-1	TRBJ2-1	CASSQKKTGMRSYNEQFF
16	NA	TRBV6-6	TRBJ1-4	CASSRAGSRNIEKLFF
14	TRBD1	TRBV19	TRBJ1-6	CASATTGGHSPLHF
15	TRBD1	TRBV15	TRBJ2-7	CATSTDRDCSYEQYF
15	NA	TRBV1	TRBJ2-7	CTSSQGRGGGYEQYF
12	NA	TRBV9	TRBJ1-2	CASSKENYGYTF
14	TRBD1	TRBV10-3	TRBJ1-6	CAIKGTGDNSPLHF
13	NA	TRBV29-1	TRBJ2-4	CSVFFPGKNIQYF
13	NA	TRBV5-1	TRBJ2-5	CASSGGVQETQYF
16	TRBD2	TRBV19	TRBJ2-7	CASSIDTGLAAYEQYF
16	TRBD1	TRBV7-6	TRBJ1-1	CASSAGTGRMNTEAFF
13	NA	TRBV6-5	TRBJ2-7	CASSYGQSYEQYF
17	TRBD1	TRBV19	TRBJ1-2	CASSILEGALSGYGYTF
14	TRBD1	TRBV7-2	TRBJ1-5	CASSSDRGARRQHF
16	TRBD2	TRBV7-2	TRBJ2-3	CASSSSGGVRTDTQYF
15	TRBD2	TRBV5-1	TRBJ2-7	CASSLVAGRDYEQYF
13	NA	TRBV28	TRBJ2-4	CASSFVGLGLQYF
15	TRBD1	TRBV18	TRBJ2-7	CASSPQGQGRHEQYF
13	TRBD2	TRBV7-9	TRBJ2-7	CASSLSGVNEQYF
14	NA	TRBV28	TRBJ1-2	CASSLSPVYYGYTF
13	NA	TRBV15	TRBJ1-1	CATSSRQNTEAFF
15	TRBD1	TRBV9	TRBJ1-6	CASSAGDSYNSPLHF
15	TRBD2	TRBV29-1	NA	CSVELAGGIPYEQYF
14	TRBD1	TRBV9	TRBJ1-1	CASSAGTVNTEAFF
13	TRBD1	TRBV6-5	TRBJ1-1	CASTQQGSTEAFF
16	TRBD2	TRBV7-2	NA	CASSLWGSGGAYEQYF
16	NA	TRBV18	TRBJ2-1	CASSPVPSGLYNEQFF
15	TRBD1	TRBV16	TRBJ1-6	CASSLQTGPNSPLHF
13	NA	TRBV9	TRBJ2-2	CASRDSLTGELFF
15	TRBD1	TRBV19	TRBJ2-3	CASSSRDRVADTQYF
14	NA	TRBV27	TRBJ1-2	CASSTGQWAHGYTF
14	NA	TRBV7-2	TRBJ2-7	CASSPNWSGYEQYF
14	NA	TRBV18	TRBJ1-5	CASSPSQEGQPQHF
14	TRBD1	TRBV19	TRBJ1-2	CASTQDRASYGYTF
15	TRBD1	TRBV4-2	TRBJ2-5	CASSQRTGDQETQYF
15	TRBD2	TRBV5-1	TRBJ2-3	CASSVTSGHADTQYF
15	TRBD1	TRBV9	TRBJ2-2	CASSSQGAVTGELFF
13	NA	TRBV2	TRBJ1-1	CASMRQENTEAFF
15	NA	TRBV6-5	TRBJ1-1	CATDESEGSGAEAFF
13	NA	TRBV27	TRBJ2-1	CASNPLDKPGPFF
15	NA	TRBV21-1	TRBJ1-1	CASSNSLSPCTEAFF
9	NA	TRBV27	TRBJ2-7	CASIVVQYF